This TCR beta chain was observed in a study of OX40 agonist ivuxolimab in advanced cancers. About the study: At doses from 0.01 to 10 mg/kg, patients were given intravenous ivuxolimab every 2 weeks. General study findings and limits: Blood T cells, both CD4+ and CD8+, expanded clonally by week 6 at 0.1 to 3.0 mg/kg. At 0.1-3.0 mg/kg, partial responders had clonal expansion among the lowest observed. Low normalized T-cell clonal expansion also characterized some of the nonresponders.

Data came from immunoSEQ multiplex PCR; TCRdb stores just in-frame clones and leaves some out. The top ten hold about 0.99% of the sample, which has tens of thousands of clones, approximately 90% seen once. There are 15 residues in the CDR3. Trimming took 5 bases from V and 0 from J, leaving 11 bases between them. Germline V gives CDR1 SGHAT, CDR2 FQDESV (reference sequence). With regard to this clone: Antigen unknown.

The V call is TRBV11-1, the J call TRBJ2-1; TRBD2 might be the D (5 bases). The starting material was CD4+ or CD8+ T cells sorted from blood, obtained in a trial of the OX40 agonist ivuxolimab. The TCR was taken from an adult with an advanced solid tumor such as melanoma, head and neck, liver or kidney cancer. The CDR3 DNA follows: TGTGCCAGCAGCCCGGACTTACGCTCCTACAATGAGCAGTTCTTC. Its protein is CASSPDLRSYNEQFF. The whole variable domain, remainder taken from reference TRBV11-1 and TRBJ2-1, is EAEVAQSPRYKITEKSQAVAFWCDPISGHATLYWYRQILGQGPELLVQFQDESVVDDSQLPKDRFSAERLKGVDSTLKIQPAELGDSAMYLCASSPDLRSYNEQFFGPGTRLTVL.